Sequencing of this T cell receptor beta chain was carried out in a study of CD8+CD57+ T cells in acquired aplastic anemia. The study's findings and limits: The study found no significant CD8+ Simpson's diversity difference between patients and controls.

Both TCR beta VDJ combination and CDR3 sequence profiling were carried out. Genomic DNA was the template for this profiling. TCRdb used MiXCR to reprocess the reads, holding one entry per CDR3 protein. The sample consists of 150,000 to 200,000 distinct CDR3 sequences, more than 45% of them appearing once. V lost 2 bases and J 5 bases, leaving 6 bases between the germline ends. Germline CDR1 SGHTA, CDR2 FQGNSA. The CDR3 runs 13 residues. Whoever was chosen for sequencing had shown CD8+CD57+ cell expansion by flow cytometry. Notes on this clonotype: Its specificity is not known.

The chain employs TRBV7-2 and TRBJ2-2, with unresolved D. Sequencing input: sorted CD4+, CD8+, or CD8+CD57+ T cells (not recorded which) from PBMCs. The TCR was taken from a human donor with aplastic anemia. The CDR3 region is CASSLRRTGELFF. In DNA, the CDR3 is TGTGCCAGCAGCTTAAGAAGAACCGGGGAGCTGTTTTTT.